The entry below gives a single T cell receptor beta chain sequence along with its context. The data were produced by immunoSEQ multiplex PCR, yet TCRdb's version contains in-frame clones alone and is incomplete. The sample has about 110,000 clones, 80% to 90% seen once. The data were taken from a study of blood T cell repertoires in COVID-19. About the study: Samples of COVID-19 (acute and convalescent) were obtained from the United States, Italy and Spain. From T cells, B-cell-depleted T cells, or PBMCs came the material, which was cDNA or gDNA.

Germline assignment: CDR1 MNHEY and CDR2 SMNVEV (reference sequence). The CDR3 sequence is 17 residues long. V lost 0 bases and J lost 2, with 11 bases in between. This clonotype was obtained from a woman in her sixties or seventies with acute or convalescent COVID-19. Material for sequencing was peripheral blood. The chain employs TRBV27 and TRBJ2-6; a possible D gene is TRBD2 (6 bases). The CDR3 nucleotides read TGTGCCAGCAGTTTATCCGGGACGGGGGCTGGGGCCAACGTCCTGACTTTC. This gives the protein CASSLSGTGAGANVLTF.